A selection of T cell receptor beta chains follows, all from one sample in a study of cytomegalovirus exposure and HLA in healthy donors. Using immunoSEQ multiplex PCR, the repertoire was profiled, and TCRdb retains in-frame clones only, with some absent. The sample consists of approximately 210,000 clones, about 82% of them appearing once. Sequenced: PBMCs. The receptors shown here come from a woman in her late teens or twenties in good health and CMV-seronegative. Both conserved end residues are part of each CDR3.

TRBJ2-7 | TRBV13 | CATKNWRASYEQYF
TRBJ1-5 | TRBV19 | CASSPKVGGHQPQHF
TRBJ2-5 | TRBV6-5 | CASSYDREWGTQYF
TRBJ1-5 | TRBV7-2 | CASSLVTAQPQHF
TRBJ1-3 | TRBV19 | CASSMELRLSGNTIYF
TRBJ1-2 | TRBV12-5 | CASARDYGYTF
TRBJ1-2 | TRBV7-9 | CASSLDWASTVNYGYTF
TRBJ1-1 | TRBV29-1 | CSAGGATANTEAFF
TRBJ1-4 | TRBV6-5 | CASRPGLLHEKLFF
TRBJ2-7 | TRBV5-6 | CASSRPGGTGAYEQYF
TRBJ1-1 | TRBV6-5 | CASRGTDLPNTEAFF
TRBJ2-1 | TRBV9 | CASSVEGQGTGTEQFF
TRBJ2-2 | TRBV9 | CASSVVARGTGELFF
TRBJ2-6 | TRBV23-1 | CASSQSTRQGAISGANVLTF
TRBJ2-1 | TRBV5-1 | CASSTTPSSYNEQFF
TRBJ1-3 | TRBV7-9 | CASSSGLEGNTIYF
TRBJ2-2 | TRBV5-4 | CASSLVVVTGGAGTGELFF
TRBJ1-5 | TRBV28 | CASIERNQPQHF
TRBJ1-1 | TRBV25-1 | CASTWTGPMNTEAFF
TRBJ1-3 | TRBV29-1 | CSVGQGNPGNTIYF
TRBJ1-4 | TRBV7-2 | CASSLVGLANEKLFF
TRBJ2-5 | TRBV7-6 | CASSLLAVQETQYF
TRBJ2-1 | TRBV5-6 | CASSYFSGGESYNEQFF
TRBJ2-2 | TRBV7-2 | CASSISGENTGELFF
TRBJ1-4 | TRBV5-4 | CASSSRQGVNEKLFF
TRBJ2-1 | TRBV10-1 | CASSDGTGGLGSYNEQFF
TRBJ1-5 | TRBV2 | CASRGLDRGFNQPQHF
TRBJ2-7 | TRBV5-1 | CASSLTQRGYEQYF
TRBJ1-5 | TRBV4-2 | CASSQGGGISNQPQHF